Listed below are T cell receptor beta chains from one sample, sequenced in a study of blood T cell repertoires in COVID-19. TCRdb keeps only in-frame clones here, not all; method: immunoSEQ multiplex PCR. The sample contains around 40,000 clones, 89% of which appear only once. Sequenced sample: peripheral blood. These receptors originate from a middle-aged man with active COVID-19. Each CDR3 is given with its conserved first and last residue. Each record gives: D gene, J gene, clone size, V gene, CDR3 DNA, CDR3 protein. The D gene is left open where the match is weak. Some rows have no size entry. The others give once, few or many, or a class for an expanded clone.

TRBD1 | TRBJ2-1 | - | TRBV15 | TGTGCCACCAGCAGGGAGCTAACACAGGGGTATGAGCAGTTCTTC | CATSRELTQGYEQFF
- | TRBJ1-5 | once | TRBV6-5 | TGTGCCAGCAGTTACTACAGGGGCAATCAGCCCCAGCATTTT | CASSYYRGNQPQHF
TRBD2 | TRBJ2-1 | - | TRBV19 | TGTGCCAGTAGTATTCGCTCCGGGACTAGCGCGATTGAGCAGTTCTTC | CASSIRSGTSAIEQFF
- | TRBJ2-1 | - | TRBV14 | TGTGCCAGCAGCCCGCCGCAGGGGAACAACAATGAGCAGTTCTTC | CASSPPQGNNNEQFF
TRBD1 | TRBJ2-7 | - | TRBV6-5 | TGTGCCAGCAGTTACTCCGGGACAGGGTGGCAGTACTTC | CASSYSGTGWQYF
- | TRBJ2-3 | - | TRBV7-9 | TGTGCCAGCAGCTTACTTTCGTCTAGCACAGATACGCAGTATTTT | CASSLLSSSTDTQYF
- | TRBJ2-7 | - | TRBV6-5 | TGTGCCAGCACCGAAGTGCAGGCCTTGGACGAGCAGTACTTC | CASTEVQALDEQYF
- | TRBJ2-1 | - | TRBV6-4 | TGTGCCAGCAGTGACACTAGCATCAATGAGCAGTTCTTC | CASSDTSINEQFF
- | TRBJ2-1 | - | TRBV7-6 | TGTGCCAGCAGCTTTTTGGAGGGGATCTCCTACAATGAGCAGTTCTTC | CASSFLEGISYNEQFF
TRBD2 | TRBJ2-1 | - | TRBV10-3 | TGTGCCATACTAGCGGGACCATTCAATGAGCAGTTCTTC | CAILAGPFNEQFF
TRBD2 | TRBJ2-3 | - | TRBV7-2 | TGTGCCAGCAGCTTTGTCAGCGGGAGCGGTCCAGATACGCAGTATTTT | CASSFVSGSGPDTQYF
TRBD2 | TRBJ2-5 | once | TRBV28 | TGTGCCAGCAGTTCCGACTCGACTAGCGGGAGGGTTCGAGAGACCCAGTACTTC | CASSSDSTSGRVRETQYF
- | TRBJ2-1 | - | TRBV27 | TGTGCCAGCAGTTTACGGATTAGCCCCTACAATGAGCAGTTCTTC | CASSLRISPYNEQFF
- | TRBJ1-2 | once | TRBV9 | TGTGCCAGCAGCGAAAGGGGGTATTCGTATGGCTACACCTTC | CASSERGYSYGYTF
- | TRBJ1-1 | - | TRBV3-1/TRBV3-2 | TGTGCCAGCAGCCCGGGGGAGTGGACTGAAGCTTTCTTT | CASSPGEWTEAFF
TRBD1 | TRBJ1-1 | once | TRBV6-6 | TGTGCCAGCAGTTACCCGGGACAGGGTGACACTGAAGCTTTCTTT | CASSYPGQGDTEAFF
- | TRBJ2-7 | - | TRBV30 | TGTGCCTCACATCCCTGGGGGCTAGGTAACGAGCAGTACTTC | CASHPWGLGNEQYF
- | TRBJ1-2 | - | TRBV11-3 | TGTGCCAGCAGCCACAGGGCCCATAACTATGGCTACACCTTC | CASSHRAHNYGYTF
TRBD2 | TRBJ2-1 | - | TRBV7-9 | TGTGCCAGCAGCCGACTAGCCTCGTCCTACAATGAGCAGTTCTTC | CASSRLASSYNEQFF
TRBD2 | TRBJ2-5 | - | TRBV2 | TGTGCCAGCATGGAGGGACTAGCGGGAGGGGGGGAGACCCAGTACTTC | CASMEGLAGGGETQYF
TRBD2 | TRBJ2-7 | - | TRBV10-2 | TGCGCCAGCATTGCAGCGGGAGGACTCTCCTACGAGCAGTACTTC | CASIAAGGLSYEQYF
- | TRBJ2-1 | once | TRBV25-1 | TGTGCCAGCAGTGATGAGGGAAACCTTCACAATGAGCAGTTCTTC | CASSDEGNLHNEQFF
- | TRBJ1-5 | - | TRBV6-1 | TGTGCCAGCAGTGAACGTGGGGGCGGTCAGCCCCAGCATTTT | CASSERGGGQPQHF
TRBD2 | TRBJ2-1 | - | TRBV7-3 | TGTGCCAGCAGCCCCGTGCTAGCGGGAGGACATGAGCAGTTCTTC | CASSPVLAGGHEQFF
TRBD1 | TRBJ1-1 | - | TRBV5-4 | TGTGCCAGCAGCTTGGGGACAGGTAGTAGGGCCACTGAAGCTTTCTTT | CASSLGTGSRATEAFF
TRBD2 | TRBJ2-1 | - | TRBV5-4 | TGTGCCAGCAGCCCGGGGGAGCGGGGGATATTCAATGAGCAGTTCTTC | CASSPGERGIFNEQFF
TRBD2 | TRBJ2-3 | - | TRBV3-1/TRBV3-2 | TGTGCCAGCAGCCAAGACCGACTAGCGGGAGAAGATACGCAGTATTTT | CASSQDRLAGEDTQYF
- | TRBJ1-5 | few | TRBV7-2 | TGTGCCAGCAGCCCGGGTCCGGGGAATCAGCCCCAGCATTTT | CASSPGPGNQPQHF
- | TRBJ2-5 | - | TRBV6-6 | TGTGCCAGCAGCCCCAGGGGTCGAGAGACCCAGTACTTC | CASSPRGRETQYF
- | TRBJ2-6 | many | TRBV18 | TGTGCCAGCTCACCACCGGTGTTACAGACCTCTGGGGCCAACGTCCTGACTTTC | CASSPPVLQTSGANVLTF
- | TRBJ2-1 | - | TRBV4-2 | TGTGCCAGCAGCCTTACGCAAGAGTCCTACAATGAGCAGTTCTTC | CASSLTQESYNEQFF
- | TRBJ2-2 | - | TRBV6-2/TRBV6-3 | TGTGCCAGCAGTTACCCCTACACCGGAGGCACCGGGGAGCTGTTTTTT | CASSYPYTGGTGELFF
TRBD2 | TRBJ2-1 | - | TRBV3-1/TRBV3-2 | TGTGCCAGCAGCCAAGACCAAATAGCGGGGAGCTCCTACAATGAGCAGTTCTTC | CASSQDQIAGSSYNEQFF
- | TRBJ2-7 | - | TRBV10-1 | TGCGCCAGCAGTGAAAGTGGACATCCCTACGAGCAGTACTTC | CASSESGHPYEQYF
- | TRBJ1-4 | - | TRBV4-3 | TGCGCCAGCAGCCAAGGACAGACCGCAACTAATGAAAAACTGTTTTTT | CASSQGQTATNEKLFF
- | TRBJ1-1 | - | TRBV15 | TGTGCCACCAGCTCAGGGGAAGGGGACACTGAAGCTTTCTTT | CATSSGEGDTEAFF
TRBD1 | TRBJ1-1 | - | TRBV10-3 | TGTGCCATCGGCTCCGGGACAGGGAACACTGAAGCTTTCTTT | CAIGSGTGNTEAFF
TRBD1 | TRBJ2-7 | - | TRBV6-2/TRBV6-3 | TGTGCCAGCAGTTACGGACAGGGGGCCTACGAGCAGTACTTC | CASSYGQGAYEQYF
TRBD2 | TRBJ2-2 | - | TRBV6-2/TRBV6-3 | TGTGCCAGCAGTTACAGGACTAGCGGGAGGCCGAACACCGGGGAGCTGTTTTTT | CASSYRTSGRPNTGELFF
- | TRBJ1-1 | - | TRBV4-1 | TGCGCCAGCAGCCAAGTCCCCAGGAACACTGAAGCTTTCTTT | CASSQVPRNTEAFF
- | TRBJ2-1 | - | TRBV29-1 | TGCAGCGTTGAGGGTGGGAGCCTCAATGAGCAGTTCTTC | CSVEGGSLNEQFF
- | TRBJ2-5 | - | TRBV29-1 | TGCAGCGTTGAAGAGAGGGCGACCCAGTACTTC | CSVEERATQYF
TRBD2 | TRBJ2-1 | - | TRBV18 | TGTGCCAGCTCACCGAAGCGGGAGGGTTCTGAGCAGTTCTTC | CASSPKREGSEQFF